The TCR beta chain described here comes from a study of tissue T cells after allogeneic stem cell transplantation. Overall study: Several unmodified and three CD34-selected T-cell-depleted grafts went to graft-versus-host disease patients. Every graft-versus-host disease patient had gastrointestinal disease and got several lines of graft-versus-host disease therapy. Findings and caveats of the study: Tissue-detected TCR repertoire was only partly captured by blood and spleen T cells.

V lost 4 bases, J lost 1 base, and 9 bases stayed unmatched. Germline CDR1 SGHDN, CDR2 FVKESK. CDR3 length equals 16 residues. Profiling relied on immunoSEQ multiplex PCR, and the TCRdb table lists in-frame clones only, not all of them. The sample lists about 6,000 clones, around 78% occurring once. Worth noting for this clone: What it binds is not known. Other nucleotide sequences in the sample specify the same CDR3.

The chain uses TRBV14 and TRBJ1-1, with 7 bases identical to TRBD1. The receptor comes from a man aged 35 to 69 who later had graft-versus-host disease after an allogeneic stem cell transplant. Sequenced here: blood, sampled before transplantation. This CDR3 is CASSLASGTANTEAFF. The CDR3 coding sequence is TGTGCCAGCAGCCTTGCCTCCGGGACAGCGAACACTGAAGCTTTCTTT.